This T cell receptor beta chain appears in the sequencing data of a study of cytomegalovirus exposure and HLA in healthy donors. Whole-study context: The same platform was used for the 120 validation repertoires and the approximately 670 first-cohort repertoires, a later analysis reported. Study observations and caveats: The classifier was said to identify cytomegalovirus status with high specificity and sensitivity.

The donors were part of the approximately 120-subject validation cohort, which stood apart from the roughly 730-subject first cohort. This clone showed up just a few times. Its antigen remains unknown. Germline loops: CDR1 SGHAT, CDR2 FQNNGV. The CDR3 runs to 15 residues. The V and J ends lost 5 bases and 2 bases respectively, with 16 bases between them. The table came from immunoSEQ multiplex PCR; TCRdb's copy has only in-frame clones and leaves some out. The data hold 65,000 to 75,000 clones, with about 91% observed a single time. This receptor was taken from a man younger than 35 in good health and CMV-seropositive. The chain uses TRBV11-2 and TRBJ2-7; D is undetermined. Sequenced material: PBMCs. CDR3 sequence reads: CASSLSVPTTYEQYF. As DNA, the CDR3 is TGTGCCAGCAGCCTTAGTGTTCCTACGACCTACGAGCAGTACTTC.